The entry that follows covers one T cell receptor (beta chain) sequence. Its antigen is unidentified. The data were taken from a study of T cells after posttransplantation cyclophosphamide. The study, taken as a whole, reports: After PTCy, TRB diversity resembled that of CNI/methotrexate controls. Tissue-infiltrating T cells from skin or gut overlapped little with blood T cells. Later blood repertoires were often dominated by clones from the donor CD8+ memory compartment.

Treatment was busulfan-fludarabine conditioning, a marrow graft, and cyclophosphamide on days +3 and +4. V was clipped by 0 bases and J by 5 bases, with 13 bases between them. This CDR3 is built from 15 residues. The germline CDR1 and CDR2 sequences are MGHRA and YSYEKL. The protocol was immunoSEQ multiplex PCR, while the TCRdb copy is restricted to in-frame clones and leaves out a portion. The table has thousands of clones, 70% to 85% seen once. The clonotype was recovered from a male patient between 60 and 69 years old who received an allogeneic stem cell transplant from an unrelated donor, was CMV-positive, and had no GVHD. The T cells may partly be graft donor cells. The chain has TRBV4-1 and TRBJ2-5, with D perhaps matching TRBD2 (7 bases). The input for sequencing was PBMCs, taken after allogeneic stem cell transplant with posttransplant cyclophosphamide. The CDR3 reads CASSQERGARETQYF. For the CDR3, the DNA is TGCGCCAGCAGCCAAGAACGGGGGGCCCGGGAGACCCAGTACTTC.